These 19 T cell receptor beta chains were all obtained from the same sample, sequenced in a study of T cell responses to AZD1222 COVID-19 vaccine (dated by TCRdb to about 2021). Receptors were amplified or captured by the immunoSEQ multiplex PCR assay. Entries here come from immuneACCESS through TCRdb and include only in-frame sequences with V and J called. Some clones fail to appear in such tables; in the studies checked, an unresolved V gene covers under half of the shortfall, and the cause of the remainder is unknown. For this sample the table gives roughly 150,000 clones, of which about nine tenths were detected only once. The ten largest clones represent 6.9% of the sample. The time point label, as the study defines it: sample from adult after SARS-CoV-2 infection, after symptom onset. The source material was peripheral blood, sampled after recovery from COVID-19. These receptors were taken from an adult who had recovered from COVID-19.

This chain connects TRBV9 to TRBJ2-5, with D possibly being TRBD1 or TRBD2 (5 bases each). Deletions cut 3 bases from V and 5 bases from J, with 14 bases between. The CDR3 is 14 residues long. Germline loops: CDR1 SGDLS, CDR2 YYNGEE. For the CDR3, the DNA is TGTGCCAGCAGCGCAGGGAGAAGAGGGGAGACCCAGTACTTC. Amino acid sequence: CASSAGRRGETQYF.

This sequence joins TRBV11-2 and TRBJ1-5; D remains unclear. The CDR3 loop spans 12 amino acids. Trimming stripped 11 bases from V and 1 base from J, with 9 bases between. The V gene's germline CDR1 is SGHAT and CDR2 FQNNGV. The CDR3 region has the DNA TGTGCCCCGGGTAGGAGCAATCAGCCCCAGCATTTT. It codes for CAPGRSNQPQHF.

The J gene is TRBJ2-4, the V gene TRBV11-2; 9 nucleotides align to TRBD2. With V trimmed by 1 base and J by 8 bases, 18 bases remained unmatched. The CDR3 runs to 19 residues. From germline, CDR1 is SGHAT and CDR2 FQNNGV. The CDR3, as DNA: TGTGCCAGCAGCTTAGCATCCGGGGGAGCGGGGGGCCCTATGGACATTCAGTACTTC. It is translated as CASSLASGGAGGPMDIQYF.

This clone has more than one count but fewer than ten. V and J are TRBV7-9 and TRBJ2-7; D is tentatively TRBD1 or TRBD2 (5 bases each). CDR1 SEHNR and CDR2 FQNEAQ come from the germline V gene (reference sequence). V was clipped by 8 bases and J by 3 bases, with 11 bases between them. The CDR3 is made up of 12 amino acids. The CDR3 nucleotides are TGTGCCAGCGCCCGGGACCACTACGAGCAGTACTTC. Translated: CASARDHYEQYF.

A note on this clone: One junction end disagrees with the germline gene, perhaps due to a read error. V is TRBV7-7 and J is TRBJ2-5, with TRBD1 as a possible D gene (5 bases). The length of the CDR3 is 13 residues. The germline gives CDR1 SSHAT, CDR2 FNYEAQ (reference sequence). The CDR3 spells CASSLSGQETQYF. The CDR3, as DNA: TGTGCTAGCAGCTTATCAGGGCAAGAGACCCAGTACTTC.

About this clone itself: Other DNA sequences from this sample encode an identical CDR3 as well. The J gene is TRBJ2-1, the V gene TRBV5-1; 11 bases fit TRBD1. Germline loops: CDR1 SGHRS, CDR2 YFSETQ. The CDR3 extends over 14 amino acids. With 2 bases clipped from V and 6 bases from J, the junction kept 1 base outside the gene matches. CDR3 residues: CASSFGTGGNEQFF. In nucleotides, the CDR3 is TGCGCCAGCAGCTTCGGGACAGGGGGCAATGAGCAGTTCTTC.

The V call is TRBV14, the J call TRBJ2-5; D is ambiguous. V lost 9 bases to trimming and J lost 2 bases, with 16 bases between them. Germline loops: CDR1 SGHDN, CDR2 FVKESK. This CDR3 has 14 amino acids. The CDR3 protein is CARGGTVPQETQYF. DNA of the CDR3: TGTGCCAGGGGTGGCACCGTACCGCAAGAGACCCAGTACTTC. Looking up the rest from reference TRBV14 and TRBJ2-5 gives the full variable domain: EAGVTQFPSHSVIEKGQTVTLRCDPISGHDNLYWYRRVMGKEIKFLLHFVKESKQDESGMPNNRFLAERTGGTYSTLKVQPAELEDSGVYFCARGGTVPQETQYFGPGTRLLVL.

V usage is TRBV10-3 and J usage is TRBJ1-5, with a tentative D call TRBD1 (5 bases). The CDR3 is made up of 15 amino acids. V lost 1 base to trimming and J lost 9 bases, with 16 bases between them. Germline V gives CDR1 ENHRY, CDR2 SYGVKD. The CDR3 here is CAISEFRDGGGPQHF. The DNA for the CDR3 is TGTGCCATCAGTGAGTTCCGGGACGGAGGAGGGCCCCAGCATTTT.

The V gene is TRBV3-1 (or the pseudogene TRBV3-2), the J gene TRBJ2-3, with TRBD2 identical over 7 bases. V lost 1 base to trimming and J lost 6 bases; unmatched junction nucleotides: 7. This CDR3 has 15 residues. Germline V gives CDR1 LGHDT, CDR2 YNNKEL (reference sequence). The CDR3 spells CASSQGGRAGDTQYF. Here the CDR3 DNA reads TGTGCCAGCAGCCAAGGTGGGAGGGCGGGGGATACGCAGTATTTT.

This clone has just one count. V gene TRBV9 combines with J gene TRBJ1-1; D is undetermined. This CDR3 is 13 amino acids long. V lost 0 bases, J lost 5 bases, and 8 bases lay in between. CDR1 and CDR2 from the germline V gene are SGDLS and YYNGEE. CDR3 amino acids: CASSVVGDTEAFF. CDR3 nucleotide sequence: TGTGCCAGCAGCGTAGTTGGGGATACTGAAGCTTTCTTT.

J is TRBJ2-7 and V is TRBV3-1 (or the pseudogene TRBV3-2); 16 positions match TRBD2. The CDR3 is 15 amino acids. Looked up from germline, CDR1 is LGHDT and CDR2 is YNNKEL (reference sequence). Losses at the gene ends were 4 bases for V and 7 bases for J; bases not matched to a gene: 4. The CDR3 DNA reads TGTGCCAGCAGCCTAGGGACTAGCGGGAGGGGGGAGCAGTACTTC. Protein sequence: CASSLGTSGRGEQYF.

The gene calls are TRBV12-3 or TRBV12-4 and TRBJ1-1; D remains ambiguous. The CDR3 covers 13 residues. The V and J ends lost 3 bases and 2 bases respectively, with 7 bases between them. CDR3 coding DNA: TGTGCCAGCAGTTTCTCAGGCAACACTGAAGCTTTCTTT. The encoded protein is CASSFSGNTEAFF.

This clone was detected only a few times. CDR3 residues: CASSQKGGNTIYF. Written as DNA, the CDR3 is TGTGCCAGCAGCCAAAAAGGGGGAAACACCATATATTTT. The chain links TRBV3-1 (or the pseudogene TRBV3-2) to TRBJ1-3; D unclear. V lost 2 bases to trimming and J lost 4 bases, with 6 bases between them. From germline, CDR1 is LGHDT and CDR2 YNNKEL (reference sequence). The CDR3 is 13 amino acids.

The rearrangement joins TRBV7-8 to TRBJ2-7; TRBD1 might be the D (5 bases). Trimming removed 3 bases from V and 3 bases from J, with 12 bases in between. The CDR3 spans 14 residues. Germline V gene lookup returns CDR1 SGHVS and CDR2 FQNEAQ. The CDR3 is CASSFSDRLYEQYF. As DNA, the CDR3 is TGTGCCAGCAGCTTTAGTGACAGACTCTACGAGCAGTACTTC.

This clone appeared once. The chain combines TRBV14 with TRBJ1-6, with TRBD1 as a possible D gene (5 bases). Germline-derived CDR1 and CDR2 are SGHDN and FVKESK. Trimming stripped 4 bases from V and 8 bases from J, with 12 bases between. This CDR3 comprises 14 residues. The CDR3 coding sequence is TGTGCCAGCAGCCCCACTCGAGGGGATTCACCCCTCCACTTT. It codes for CASSPTRGDSPLHF.

This sequence joins TRBV12-1 and TRBJ2-1; the table's D gene call, TRBD2, was not cross checked with the DNA. TRBV12-1 is designated a pseudogene. The CDR3 consists of 18 residues. The CDR3 region is CASSWEIRGAGSYNEQFF. CDR3 DNA sequence: TGTGCCAGCAGCTGGGAAATCCGCGGAGCGGGGTCCTACAATGAGCAGTTCTTC.

The DNA for the CDR3 is TGTGCCAGCCGGGACAGAGGTGGCTACACCTTC. Protein sequence: CASRDRGGYTF. This rearrangement joins TRBV6-5 to TRBJ1-2, with 7 bases fitting TRBD1. This CDR3 is built from 11 residues. Per germline, CDR1 MNHEY and CDR2 SVGAGI. V gave up 8 bases and J gave up 7 bases; unmatched junction bases: 4.

The chain uses TRBV6-5 and TRBJ2-7, with 9 bases lining up with TRBD1. V shed 8 bases and J 3 bases; nucleotides not matched to a gene: 5. The germline V gene has CDR1 MNHEY and CDR2 SVGAGI. The CDR3 consists of 13 residues. CDR3 loop: CASRQGGLYEQYF. CDR3 coding DNA: TGTGCCAGCCGACAGGGGGGCCTCTACGAGCAGTACTTC.

The genes are TRBV27 and TRBJ1-1; D is unclear. The V end lost 2 bases, the J end lost 1 base, and 11 bases lay between the germline ends. The CDR3 consists of 15 residues. Germline loops: CDR1 MNHEY, CDR2 SMNVEV (reference sequence). The CDR3 region is CASSLMGSTNTEAFF. The CDR3, as DNA: TGTGCCAGCAGTTTAATGGGGTCTACGAACACTGAAGCTTTCTTT.